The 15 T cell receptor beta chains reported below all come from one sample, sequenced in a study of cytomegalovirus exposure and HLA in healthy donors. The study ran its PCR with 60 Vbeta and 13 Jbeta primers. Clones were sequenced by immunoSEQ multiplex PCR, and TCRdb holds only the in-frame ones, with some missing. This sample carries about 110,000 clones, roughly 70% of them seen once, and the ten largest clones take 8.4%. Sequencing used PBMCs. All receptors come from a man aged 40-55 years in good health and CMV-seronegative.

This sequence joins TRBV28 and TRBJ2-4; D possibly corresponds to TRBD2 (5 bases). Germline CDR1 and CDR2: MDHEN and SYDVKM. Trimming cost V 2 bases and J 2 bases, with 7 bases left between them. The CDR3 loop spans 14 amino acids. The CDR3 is CASSLEGTKNIQYF. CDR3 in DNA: TGTGCCAGCAGTTTAGAGGGTACCAAAAACATTCAGTACTTC.

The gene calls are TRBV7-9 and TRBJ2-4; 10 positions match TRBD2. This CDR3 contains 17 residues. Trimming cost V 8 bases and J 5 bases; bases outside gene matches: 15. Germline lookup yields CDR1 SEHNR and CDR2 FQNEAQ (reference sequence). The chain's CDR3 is CASRGLGLAGVQNIQYF. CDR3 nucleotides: TGTGCCAGCCGCGGGCTGGGGCTAGCGGGGGTCCAAAACATTCAGTACTTC.

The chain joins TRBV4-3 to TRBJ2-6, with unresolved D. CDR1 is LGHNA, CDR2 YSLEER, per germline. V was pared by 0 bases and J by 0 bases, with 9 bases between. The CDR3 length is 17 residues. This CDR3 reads CASSQDGPHSGANVLTF. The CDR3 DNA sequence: TGCGCCAGCAGCCAAGATGGGCCCCACTCTGGGGCCAACGTCCTGACTTTC.

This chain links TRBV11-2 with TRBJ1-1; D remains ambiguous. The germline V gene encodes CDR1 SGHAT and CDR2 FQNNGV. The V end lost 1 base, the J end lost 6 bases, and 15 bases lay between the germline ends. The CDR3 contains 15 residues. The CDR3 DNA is TGTGCCAGCAGCTTAGGGGTTGGGGAGGGAGCTGAAGCTTTCTTT. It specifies CASSLGVGEGAEAFF.

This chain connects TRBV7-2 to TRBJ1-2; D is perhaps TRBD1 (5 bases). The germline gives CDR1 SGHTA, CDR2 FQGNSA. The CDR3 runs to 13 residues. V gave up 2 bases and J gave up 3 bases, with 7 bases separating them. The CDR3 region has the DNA TGTGCCAGCAGCTTAAGCAGGGACTATGGCTACACCTTC. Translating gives CASSLSRDYGYTF.

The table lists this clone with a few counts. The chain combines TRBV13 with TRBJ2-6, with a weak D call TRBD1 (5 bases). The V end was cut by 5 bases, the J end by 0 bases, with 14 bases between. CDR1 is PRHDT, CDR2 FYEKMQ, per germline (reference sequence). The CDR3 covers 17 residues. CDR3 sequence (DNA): TGTGCCAGCAGCCCGGAAAATCAGGGCTCTGGGGCCAACGTCCTGACTTTC. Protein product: CASSPENQGSGANVLTF.

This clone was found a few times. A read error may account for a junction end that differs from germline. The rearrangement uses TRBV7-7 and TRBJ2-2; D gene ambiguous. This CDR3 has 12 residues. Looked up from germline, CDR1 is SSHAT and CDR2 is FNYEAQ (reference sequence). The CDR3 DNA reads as TGTGCTAGCAGCCTCCCCGGTGGGGAGCTGTTTTTT. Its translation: CASSLPGGELFF. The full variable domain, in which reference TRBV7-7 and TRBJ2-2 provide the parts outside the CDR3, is GAGVSQSPRYKVTKRGQDVTLRCDPISSHATLYWYQQALGQGPEFLTYFNYEAQPDKSGLPSDRFSAERPEGSISTLTIQRTEQRDSAMYRCASSLPGGELFFGEGSRLTVL.

The CDR3, as DNA: TGTGCCAGCAGCTCCGACCTGACTAGCGGCTGGAACACCGGGGAGCTGTTTTTT. Its protein product is CASSSDLTSGWNTGELFF. J is TRBJ2-2 and V is TRBV7-3; the match to TRBD2 covers 9 bases. Germline V CDR1 and CDR2: SGHTA, FQGTGA. This CDR3 is 18 amino acids long. V shed 4 bases and J 1 base; nucleotides not matched to a gene: 10.

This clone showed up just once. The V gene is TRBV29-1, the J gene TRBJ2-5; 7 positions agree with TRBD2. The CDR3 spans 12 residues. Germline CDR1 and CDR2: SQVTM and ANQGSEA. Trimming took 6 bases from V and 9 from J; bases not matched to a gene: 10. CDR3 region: CSVLEESGAQYF. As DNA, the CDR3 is TGCAGCGTCCTTGAAGAAAGCGGGGCCCAGTACTTC.

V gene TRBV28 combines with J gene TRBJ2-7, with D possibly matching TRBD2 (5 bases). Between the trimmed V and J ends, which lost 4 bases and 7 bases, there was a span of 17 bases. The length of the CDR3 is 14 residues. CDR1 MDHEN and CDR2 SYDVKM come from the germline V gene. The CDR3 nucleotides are TGTGCCAGCAGTTGGGTCGGGGATGTGTGGGAGCAGTACTTC. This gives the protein CASSWVGDVWEQYF.

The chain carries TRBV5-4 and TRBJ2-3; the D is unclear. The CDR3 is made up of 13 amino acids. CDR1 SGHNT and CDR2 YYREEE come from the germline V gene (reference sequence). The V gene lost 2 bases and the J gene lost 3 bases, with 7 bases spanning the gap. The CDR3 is CASSFQQTDTQYF. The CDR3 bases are TGTGCCAGCAGCTTTCAACAGACAGATACGCAGTATTTT.

CDR3 sequence: CSGPDKPSFQGSYEQYF. For the CDR3, the DNA is TGCAGCGGTCCGGACAAGCCAAGCTTCCAGGGGTCCTACGAGCAGTACTTC. V gene TRBV29-1 combines with J gene TRBJ2-7; D possibly corresponds to TRBD1 (6 bases). Germline V CDR1 and CDR2: SQVTM, ANQGSEA. The CDR3 spans 17 residues. The V end lost 7 bases, the J end lost 1 base, and 26 bases lay between the germline ends.

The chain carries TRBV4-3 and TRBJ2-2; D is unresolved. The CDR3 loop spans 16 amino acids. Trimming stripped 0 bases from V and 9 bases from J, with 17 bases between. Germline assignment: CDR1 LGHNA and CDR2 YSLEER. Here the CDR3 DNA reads TGCGCCAGCAGCCAAGACATTGGCCTCGCCTCCAGGGAGCTGTTTTTT. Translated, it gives CASSQDIGLASRELFF.

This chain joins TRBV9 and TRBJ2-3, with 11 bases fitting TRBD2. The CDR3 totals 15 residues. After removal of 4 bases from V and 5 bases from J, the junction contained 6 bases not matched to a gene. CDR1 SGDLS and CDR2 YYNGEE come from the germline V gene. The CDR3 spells CASSLRLAGGDTQYF. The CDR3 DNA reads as TGTGCCAGCAGCCTTCGGCTAGCGGGGGGAGATACGCAGTATTTT.

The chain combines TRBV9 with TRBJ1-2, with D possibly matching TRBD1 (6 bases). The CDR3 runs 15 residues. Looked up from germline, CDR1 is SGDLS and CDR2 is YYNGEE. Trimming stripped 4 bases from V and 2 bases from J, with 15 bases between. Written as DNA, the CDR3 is TGTGCCAGCAGCCTGGGGTCAGGGGTAAACTATGGCTACACCTTC. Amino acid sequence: CASSLGSGVNYGYTF.